This T cell receptor beta chain came from a study of blood T cell repertoires in COVID-19. Study information: The United States, Italy and Spain were the sources of the acute and convalescent COVID-19 samples. T cells, B-cell-depleted T cells, or PBMCs provided the cDNA or gDNA that served as material.

This clone was counted a few times. The CDR3 consists of 15 residues. V gave up 5 bases and J gave up 3 bases, with 14 bases separating them. In germline, CDR1 is MNHEY, CDR2 SMNVEV (reference sequence). As handled by the study authors: The authors estimated nucleated cell counts from reference gene primer amplification. The table came from immunoSEQ multiplex PCR; TCRdb's copy has only in-frame clones and leaves some out. That table is the source of V, J and clone size, and D and trimming were worked out from the DNA. The sample includes 150,000 or so clones, around 81% seen only once; the top ten take less than 4%.

The chain is built from TRBV27 and TRBJ1-3, with a possible D match to TRBD1 (6 bases). The sequence derives from a woman aged 60-75 years with acute or convalescent COVID-19. Sequencing was performed on peripheral blood. The CDR3 loop reads CASSLRGASGNTIYF. CDR3 coding DNA: TGTGCCAGCAGTCTCAGGGGAGCTAGTGGAAACACCATATATTTT.